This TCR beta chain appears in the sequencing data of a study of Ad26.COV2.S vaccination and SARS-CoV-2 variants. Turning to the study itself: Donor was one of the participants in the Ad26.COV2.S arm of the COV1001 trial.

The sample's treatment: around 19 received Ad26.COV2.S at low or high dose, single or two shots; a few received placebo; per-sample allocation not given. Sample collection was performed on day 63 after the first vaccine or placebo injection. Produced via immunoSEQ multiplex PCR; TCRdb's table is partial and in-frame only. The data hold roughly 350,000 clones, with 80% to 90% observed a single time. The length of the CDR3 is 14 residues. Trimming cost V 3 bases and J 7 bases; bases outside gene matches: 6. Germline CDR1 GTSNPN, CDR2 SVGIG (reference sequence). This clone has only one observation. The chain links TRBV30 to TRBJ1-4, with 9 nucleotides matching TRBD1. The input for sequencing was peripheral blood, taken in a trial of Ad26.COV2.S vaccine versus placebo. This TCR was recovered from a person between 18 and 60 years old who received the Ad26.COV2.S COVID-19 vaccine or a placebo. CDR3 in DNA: TGTGCCTGGAGGCAACAGGGGGCGAGTGAAAAACTGTTTTTT. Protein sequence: CAWRQQGASEKLFF.